Included here is one T cell receptor beta chain sequence, with context. The authors amplified TCR beta CDR3 regions, and they did so from RNA transcripts for repertoire sequencing. HTBI primers primed a first-round RT-PCR, and a second-round multiplex PCR followed. TCRdb re-derived calls from the multiplex PCR reads in MiXCR, one entry per CDR3 protein. The repertoire includes a few hundred thousand distinct CDR3 sequences, roughly 39% of them detected once, and 4% to 5% sits in the top ten. This sample stems from a study of Graves' ophthalmopathy and Graves' hyperthyroidism. This sequence was found in an adult man with Graves' hyperthyroidism. Input material: peripheral blood or thyroid tissue (not recorded which).

The CDR3 spells CAIGEDRVYEQYF. DNA of the CDR3: TGTGCCATCGGAGAGGACAGGGTCTACGAGCAGTACTTC. V is TRBV10-3 and J is TRBJ2-7, with TRBD1 matching 8 bases. The CDR3 spans 13 residues. Germline CDR1 reads ENHRY; CDR2 reads SYGVKD. V was clipped by 8 bases and J by 3 bases; unmatched bases: 6.